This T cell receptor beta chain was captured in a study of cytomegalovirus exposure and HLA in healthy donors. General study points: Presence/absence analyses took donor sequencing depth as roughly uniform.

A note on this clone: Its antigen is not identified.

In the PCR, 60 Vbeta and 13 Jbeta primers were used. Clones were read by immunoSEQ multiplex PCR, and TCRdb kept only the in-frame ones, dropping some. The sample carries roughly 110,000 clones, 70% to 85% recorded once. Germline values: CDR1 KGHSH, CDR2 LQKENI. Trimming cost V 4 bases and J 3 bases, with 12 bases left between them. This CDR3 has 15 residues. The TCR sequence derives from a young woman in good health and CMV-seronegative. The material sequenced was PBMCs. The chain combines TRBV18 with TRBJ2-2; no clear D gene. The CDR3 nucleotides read TGTGCCAGCTCACATATACCACACGACACCGGGGAGCTGTTTTTT. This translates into CASSHIPHDTGELFF.